Each of the 5 T cell receptor beta chains below was sequenced from the same sample in a study of blood T cell repertoires in COVID-19. Data came from immunoSEQ multiplex PCR; TCRdb stores just in-frame clones and leaves some out. The data contain 150,000 to 190,000 clones, 84% of them singletons. The sequenced sample was PBMCs or T cells enriched from blood (not recorded which). The source of these receptors is a man in his fifties or sixties who had recovered from COVID-19.

The chain combines TRBV29-1 with TRBJ1-3; D gene unclear. This CDR3 has 13 amino acids. Germline lookup yields CDR1 SQVTM and CDR2 ANQGSEA. V lost 2 bases to trimming and J lost 0 bases, with 5 bases between them. CDR3 amino acids: CSVEPVSGNTIYF. Here the CDR3 DNA reads TGCAGCGTTGAACCGGTCTCTGGAAACACCATATATTTT. Combining the CDR3 with reference TRBV29-1 and TRBJ1-3 gives the whole variable domain SAVISQKPSRDICQRGTSLTIQCQVDSQVTMMFWYRQQPGQSLTLIATANQGSEATYESGFVIDKFPISRPNLTFSTLTVSNMSPEDSSIYLCSVEPVSGNTIYFGEGSWLTVV.

V gene TRBV7-8 combines with J gene TRBJ2-6; the D gene is possibly TRBD2 (6 bases). CDR3 length: 16 amino acids. Germline CDR1 SGHVS, CDR2 FQNEAQ. Trimming left V 5 bases short and J 4 bases short, with 15 bases between. The CDR3 bases are TGTGCCAGCAGCCAGACTAGTTTATACGGGGCCAACGTCCTGACTTTC. This encodes CASSQTSLYGANVLTF.

The chain recombines TRBV4-1 with TRBJ1-5, with D possibly TRBD1 on 5 matching bases. CDR1 and CDR2 from the germline V gene are MGHRA and YSYEKL. The CDR3 length is 15 residues. V was cut by 0 bases and J by 6 bases, with 12 bases left in between. The CDR3 DNA follows: TGCGCCAGCAGCCAAGAACCAGGGTTGGGTCAGCCCCAGCATTTT. Translating gives CASSQEPGLGQPQHF.

The chain joins TRBV9 to TRBJ1-4, with TRBD1 identical over 7 bases. CDR3 length: 16 amino acids. Germline V gives CDR1 SGDLS, CDR2 YYNGEE. J lost 5 bases, V lost 4 bases, and 11 bases had no gene match. This chain's CDR3 is CASSPVPEGANEKLFF. Written as DNA, the CDR3 is TGTGCCAGCAGCCCCGTGCCGGAGGGGGCGAATGAAAAACTGTTTTTT.

The V call is TRBV18, the J call TRBJ2-7, with D perhaps TRBD1 (5 bases). Per the germline V gene, CDR1 is KGHSH and CDR2 is LQKENI. Trimming removed 2 bases from V and 3 bases from J, with 11 bases in between. The CDR3 has 14 amino acids. The CDR3 nucleotides read TGTGCCAGCTCACCAGTTGACAGCCACTACGAGCAGTACTTC. It specifies CASSPVDSHYEQYF.